This T cell receptor beta chain is from a study of blood T cell repertoires in COVID-19. Study at large: The United States, Italy and Spain provided the acute and convalescent COVID-19 samples. Sample material is recorded as cDNA or gDNA derived from T cells, B-cell-depleted T cells, or PBMCs.

Per the authors' pipeline: By means of reference gene primer amplification, nucleated cell counts were estimated. The assay was immunoSEQ multiplex PCR, and TCRdb's table has in-frame clones only and misses some. Clone size and the V and J calls come from that table; the DNA yielded D and trimming. Found here are approximately 110,000 clones, about 80% of them singletons; the top ten hold around 8%. The germline CDR1 and CDR2 sequences are DFQATT and SNEGSKA (reference sequence). Trimming removed 3 bases from V and 6 bases from J; junction bases left unmatched: 8. The CDR3 spans 15 residues. The sequenced material came from peripheral blood. The rearrangement uses TRBV20-1 and TRBJ1-6, with 7 bases fitting TRBD1. The sequence derives from a woman in her thirties or forties with acute or convalescent COVID-19. The CDR3 DNA sequence: TGCAGTGCTAGTAACCCGGGACAGCTTAATTCACCCCTCCACTTT. Encoded protein: CSASNPGQLNSPLHF.